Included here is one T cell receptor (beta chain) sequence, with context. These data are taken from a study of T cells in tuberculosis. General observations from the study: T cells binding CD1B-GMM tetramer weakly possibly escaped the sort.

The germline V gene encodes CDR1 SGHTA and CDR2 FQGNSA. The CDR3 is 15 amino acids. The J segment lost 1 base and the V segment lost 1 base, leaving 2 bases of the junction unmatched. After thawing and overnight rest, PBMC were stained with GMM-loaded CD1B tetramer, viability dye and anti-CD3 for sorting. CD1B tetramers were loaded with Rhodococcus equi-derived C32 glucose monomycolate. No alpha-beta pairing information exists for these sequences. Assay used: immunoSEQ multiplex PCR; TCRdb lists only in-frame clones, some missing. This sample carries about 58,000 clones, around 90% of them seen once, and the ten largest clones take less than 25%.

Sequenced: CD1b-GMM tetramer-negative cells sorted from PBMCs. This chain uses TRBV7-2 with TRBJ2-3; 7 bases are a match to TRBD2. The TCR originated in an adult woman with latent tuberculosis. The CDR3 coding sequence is TGTGCCAGCAGCTTAGTCGCGGGGGGCACAGATACGCAGTATTTT. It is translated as CASSLVAGGTDTQYF.